This T cell receptor beta chain emerged from a study of blood T cell repertoires in COVID-19. Study overall: Acute-phase and convalescent COVID-19 samples originated in the United States, Italy and Spain. Sources were T cells, B-cell-depleted T cells, or PBMCs; the material itself was cDNA or gDNA.

This CDR3 spans 16 amino acids. The V gene's germline CDR1 is SEHNR and CDR2 FQNEAQ (reference sequence). The V and J ends lost 2 bases and 7 bases, in that order; junction bases with no gene match: 11. Per the original methods: Reference gene primers were amplified, and this amplification served to estimate nucleated cell counts. TCRdb's copy holds only in-frame clones and misses some; the assay was immunoSEQ multiplex PCR. D and trimming were read from the DNA, whereas the V and J calls and clone size are those reported in that table. The sample holds 300,000 to 350,000 clones, around 90% seen once.

The origin of this receptor is a man between 18 and 29 years old with active or convalescent COVID-19. V usage is TRBV7-9 and J usage is TRBJ2-1; 7 bases are shared with TRBD2. Sample: peripheral blood. CDR3 coding DNA: TGTGCCAGCAGCTTAACCGTGGGAGGGCCCGGGAATGAGCAGTTCTTC. Protein sequence: CASSLTVGGPGNEQFF.